The T cell receptor (beta chain) under discussion was sequenced for a study of T-cell reconstitution after alpha-beta-depleted transplantation in children. Unique molecular identifiers were incorporated when the TCRbeta library was constructed. MiXCR, run by TCRdb on the PCR reads, gives a single entry per CDR3 protein. The sample has over 550,000 distinct CDR3 sequences, roughly a tenth seen once. Trimming pared 4 bases from V and 3 bases from J, leaving 18 bases between. This CDR3 contains 15 residues. Germline CDR1 reads SQVTM; CDR2 reads ANQGSEA. The TCR comes from a human donor who donated a stem cell graft to a child with acute myeloid leukemia. The material was PBMCs from the stem cell graft donor, obtained from the stem cell graft. V is TRBV29-1 and J is TRBJ1-2; D ambiguous. The CDR3 spells CSVVLGGVEDYGYTF. The CDR3 DNA reads as TGCAGCGTTGTCCTGGGTGGGGTCGAGGACTATGGCTACACCTTC. Supplemented by reference TRBV29-1 and TRBJ1-2, the full variable domain reads SAVISQKPSRDICQRGTSLTIQCQVDSQVTMMFWYRQQPGQSLTLIATANQGSEATYESGFVIDKFPISRPNLTFSTLTVSNMSPEDSSIYLCSVVLGGVEDYGYTFGSGTRLTVV.